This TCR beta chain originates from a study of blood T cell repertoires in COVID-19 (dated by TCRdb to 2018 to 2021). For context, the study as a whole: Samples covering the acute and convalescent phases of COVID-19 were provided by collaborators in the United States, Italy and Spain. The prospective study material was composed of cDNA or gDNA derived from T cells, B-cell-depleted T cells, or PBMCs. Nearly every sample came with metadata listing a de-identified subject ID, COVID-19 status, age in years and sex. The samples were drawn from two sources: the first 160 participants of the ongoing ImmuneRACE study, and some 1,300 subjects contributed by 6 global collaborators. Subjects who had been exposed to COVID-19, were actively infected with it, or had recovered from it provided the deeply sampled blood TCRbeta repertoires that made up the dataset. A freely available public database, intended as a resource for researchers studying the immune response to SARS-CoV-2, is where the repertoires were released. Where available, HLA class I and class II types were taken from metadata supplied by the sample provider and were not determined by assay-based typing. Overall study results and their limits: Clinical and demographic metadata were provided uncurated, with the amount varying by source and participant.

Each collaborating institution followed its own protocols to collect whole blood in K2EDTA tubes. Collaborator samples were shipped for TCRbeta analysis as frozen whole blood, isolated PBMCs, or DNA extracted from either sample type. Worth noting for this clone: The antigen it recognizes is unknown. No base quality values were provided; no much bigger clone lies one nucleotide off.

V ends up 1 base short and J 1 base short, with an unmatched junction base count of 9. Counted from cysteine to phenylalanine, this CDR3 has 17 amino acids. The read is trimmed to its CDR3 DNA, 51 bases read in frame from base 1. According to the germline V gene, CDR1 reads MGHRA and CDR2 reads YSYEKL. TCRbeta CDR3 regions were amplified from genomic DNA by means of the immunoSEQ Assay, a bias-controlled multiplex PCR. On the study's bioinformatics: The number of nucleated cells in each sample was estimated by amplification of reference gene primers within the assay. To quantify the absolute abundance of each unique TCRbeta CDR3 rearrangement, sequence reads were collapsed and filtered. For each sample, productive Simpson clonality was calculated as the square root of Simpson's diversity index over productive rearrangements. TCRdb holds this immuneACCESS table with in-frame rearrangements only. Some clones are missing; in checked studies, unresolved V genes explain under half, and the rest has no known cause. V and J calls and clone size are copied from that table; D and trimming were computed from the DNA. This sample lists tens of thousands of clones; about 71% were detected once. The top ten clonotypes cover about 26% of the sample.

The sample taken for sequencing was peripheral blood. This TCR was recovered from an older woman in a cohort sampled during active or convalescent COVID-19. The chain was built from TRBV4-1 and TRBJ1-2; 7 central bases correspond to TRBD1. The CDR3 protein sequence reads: CASSQAPGQAINYGYTF. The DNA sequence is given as TGCGCCAGCAGCCAAGCCCCCGGACAGGCCATTAACTATGGCTACACCTTC.